The 19 T cell receptor beta chains in this list originate from one sample, sequenced in a study of Graves' ophthalmopathy and Graves' hyperthyroidism. RNA transcripts provided the template for amplifying TCR beta CDR3 regions. The first-round RT-PCR employed HTBI primers together with the Qiagen OneStep RT-PCR kit. A multiplex PCR was then performed as the second round. From the multiplex PCR reads, TCRdb called clonotypes with MiXCR, one entry per CDR3 protein. The sample contains hundreds of thousands of distinct CDR3 sequences, 20% to 25% of which appear only once. Sequencing was carried out using peripheral blood. Receptors were obtained from a woman aged 18-29 years with stable Graves' hyperthyroidism. Some clones in this sample may be carry-over from other donors' samples.

This clonotype has more than one count but fewer than ten. The chain couples TRBV11-2 to TRBJ2-7, with TRBD2 identical over 10 bases. V was clipped by 2 bases and J by 4 bases; unmatched bases: 2. CDR3 size: 14 residues. Germline assignment: CDR1 SGHAT and CDR2 FQNNGV. The CDR3 DNA sequence: TGTGCCAGCAGCTTAAGCGGGAGGGAATACGAGCAGTACTTC. Protein product: CASSLSGREYEQYF.

This clonotype showed up many times. This rearrangement joins TRBV28 to TRBJ1-5; TRBD1 is a possible D gene (5 bases). Germline V lookup: CDR1 MDHEN, CDR2 SYDVKM. The CDR3 spans 15 residues. The ends were cut back, 3 bases at V and 4 bases at J, with 13 bases in the middle. CDR3 sequence (DNA): TGTGCCAGCAGTTTGGGCAGGGCCGTTAATCAGCCCCAGCATTTT. This encodes CASSLGRAVNQPQHF. Supplemented by reference TRBV28 and TRBJ1-5, the full variable domain reads DVKVTQSSRYLVKRTGEKVFLECVQDMDHENMFWYRQDPGLGLRLIYFSYDVKMKEKGDIPEGYSVSREKKERFSLILESASTNQTSMYLCASSLGRAVNQPQHFGDGTRLSIL.

Ten or more counts support this clonotype. The J gene is TRBJ2-7, the V gene TRBV6-1, with D tentatively TRBD2 (5 bases). The CDR3 covers 13 residues. V lost 6 bases to trimming and J lost 7 bases, with 16 bases between them. Looked up from germline, CDR1 is MNHNS and CDR2 is SASEGT. The CDR3 sequence: CASSKLGVEEQYF. The CDR3 DNA follows: TGTGCCAGCAGCAAGCTCGGGGTGGAGGAGCAGTACTTC.

This clonotype appeared many times. V gene TRBV2 combines with J gene TRBJ1-1; D gene unclear. Germline CDR1 and CDR2: SNHLY and FYNNEI. Trimming shortened V by 1 base and J by 3 bases, and 12 bases separated the two germline ends. This CDR3 has 15 residues. Written as DNA, the CDR3 is TGTGCCAGCAGTGAAGAGGCCCTCTGGGACACTGAAGCTTTCTTT. It is translated as CASSEEALWDTEAFF.

Here the CDR3 DNA reads TGTGCCAGCAGTGCGCCGGGAGTCGCAATGTCCAGTCAGCCCCAGCATTTT. It codes for CASSAPGVAMSSQPQHF. The rearrangement joins TRBV12-3 or TRBV12-4 to TRBJ1-5, with D unclear. CDR3 length: 17 residues. V lost 5 bases to trimming and J lost 6 bases, with 23 bases between them.

This clonotype was observed at least ten times. The chain uses TRBV28 and TRBJ2-7; tentative D call: TRBD1 (5 bases). The CDR3 consists of 15 residues. Germline loops: CDR1 MDHEN, CDR2 SYDVKM. Trimming took off 4 bases at V and 0 bases at J, with 13 bases between the two ends. The CDR3 DNA is TGTGCCAGCAGTTGGAGAACAGGAAGCTCCTACGAGCAGTACTTC. This translates into CASSWRTGSSYEQYF. Full variable domain (rest looked up from reference TRBV28 and TRBJ2-7): DVKVTQSSRYLVKRTGEKVFLECVQDMDHENMFWYRQDPGLGLRLIYFSYDVKMKEKGDIPEGYSVSREKKERFSLILESASTNQTSMYLCASSWRTGSSYEQYFGPGTRLTVT.

Ten or more counts support this clonotype. In DNA form, the CDR3 reads TGTGCCAGCAGACGTCAATTGGAGGGGAATTCACCCCTCCACTTT. It translates to CASRRQLEGNSPLHF. The chain joins TRBV6-1 to TRBJ1-6; TRBD1 is a possible D gene (5 bases). The CDR3 consists of 15 residues. V was shortened by 6 bases and J by 7 bases, with 16 bases between the two germline ends. Germline assignment: CDR1 MNHNS and CDR2 SASEGT.

This clonotype was observed many times. The chain carries TRBV28 and TRBJ1-5; TRBD1 matches at 7 bases. J gave up 2 bases and V 6 bases, and 10 bases lay outside the gene matches. The germline gives CDR1 MDHEN, CDR2 SYDVKM. CDR3 size: 16 residues. The CDR3 nucleotides are TGTGCCAGCAGGAGCCCCCTGGGGACAGGCAATCAGCCCCAGCATTTT. Its protein product is CASRSPLGTGNQPQHF.

This clonotype appeared many times. The rearrangement links TRBV5-6 to TRBJ1-5; D is unclear. The CDR3 runs 14 residues. In germline, CDR1 is SGHDT, CDR2 YYEEEE. Trimming removed 2 bases from V and 6 bases from J, with 12 bases in between. The CDR3 spells CASSLGQLSQPQHF. CDR3 DNA: TGTGCCAGCAGCTTAGGGCAGTTGAGTCAGCCCCAGCATTTT. The complete variable domain, with remaining parts taken from reference TRBV5-6 and TRBJ1-5, reads DAGVTQSPTHLIKTRGQQVTLRCSPKSGHDTVSWYQQALGQGPQFIFQYYEEEERQRGNFPDRFSGHQFPNYSSELNVNALLLGDSALYLCASSLGQLSQPQHFGDGTRLSIL.

This chain links TRBV6-2 or TRBV6-3 with TRBJ2-5; D not resolved. V shed 2 bases and J shed 0 bases, with 10 bases lying between them. This CDR3 comprises 15 residues. Germline V gives CDR1 MNHEY, CDR2 SVGEGT. CDR3 amino acids: CASSYPAAYQETQYF. The DNA of the CDR3 is TGTGCCAGCAGTTACCCCGCGGCGTACCAAGAGACCCAGTACTTC.

Many counts were recorded for this clonotype. The gene calls are TRBV19 and TRBJ2-2, with 8 bases aligning to TRBD1. The V and J ends lost 9 bases and 0 bases, in that order; junction bases with no gene match: 3. The CDR3 length is 14 residues. Germline V lookup: CDR1 LNHDA, CDR2 SQIVND (reference sequence). The CDR3 here is CASLTGANTGELFF. CDR3 DNA sequence: TGTGCCAGCCTGACAGGGGCGAACACCGGGGAGCTGTTTTTT.

The chain is built from TRBV5-1 and TRBJ2-7, with a tentative D call TRBD1 (6 bases). Germline V gene lookup returns CDR1 SGHRS and CDR2 YFSETQ. This CDR3 is built from 14 residues. Between the trimmed V and J ends, which lost 0 bases and 3 bases, there was a span of 10 bases. The CDR3, as DNA: TGCGCCAGCAGCTTGGGGCTACAGGGCTACGAGCAGTACTTC. This codes for CASSLGLQGYEQYF.

This clonotype was seen more than once but under ten times. A much more abundant neighbour one base away suggests this may be a read error. V is TRBV2 and J is TRBJ2-4; 7 bases match TRBD1. There are 15 residues in the CDR3. Germline loops: CDR1 SNHLY, CDR2 FYNNEI. CDR3 sequence (DNA): TGTGCCAGCAGGAGACAGGGTTTTGACGGAAACATTAAGTACTTC. Encoded protein: CASRRQGFDGNIKYF.

This chain uses TRBV9 with TRBJ2-7; TRBD2 is a possible D gene (6 bases). The V gene lost 7 bases and the J gene lost 1 base, with 27 bases spanning the gap. The CDR3 loop spans 18 amino acids. Germline V lookup: CDR1 SGDLS, CDR2 YYNGEE. DNA for the CDR3: TGTGCCAGCTCCCGCGGGCCGGACTTCGGGGGACCGTCCTACGAGCAGTACTTC. Translating gives CASSRGPDFGGPSYEQYF. Looking up the rest from reference TRBV9 and TRBJ2-7 gives the full variable domain: DSGVTQTPKHLITATGQRVTLRCSPRSGDLSVYWYQQSLDQGLQFLIQYYNGEERAKGNILERFSAQQFPDLHSELNLSSLELGDSALYFCASSRGPDFGGPSYEQYFGPGTRLTVT.

In this sample, this clonotype turned up many times. The rearrangement uses TRBV28 and TRBJ2-2; D is undetermined. The CDR3 covers 12 residues. The germline V gene has CDR1 MDHEN and CDR2 SYDVKM. Trimming pared 9 bases from V and 2 bases from J, leaving 7 bases between. CDR3 DNA sequence: TGTGCCAGTGGTTTTAACACCGGGGAGCTGTTTTTT. This gives the protein CASGFNTGELFF.

The rearrangement joins TRBV6-5 to TRBJ2-7; no clear D gene. V lost 0 bases and J 2 bases, leaving 5 bases between the germline ends. The CDR3 spans 13 residues. Per the germline V gene, CDR1 is MNHEY and CDR2 is SVGAGI. CDR3 DNA sequence: TGTGCCAGCAGTTACTCTCTGGCCTACGAGCAGTACTTC. The encoded protein is CASSYSLAYEQYF.

Comment on this clonotype: A much larger clone sits a single nucleotide away, making a read error possible. The rearrangement uses TRBV28 and TRBJ1-1; no definite D call. Per germline, CDR1 MDHEN and CDR2 SYDVKM. The CDR3 has 13 residues. The CDR3 spells CASSPNLRTEALF. In nucleotides, the CDR3 is TGTGCCAGCAGTCCGAACCTAAGAACTGAAGCTCTCTTT.

This clonotype occurred many times. CDR3 amino acids: CATSDFMRANTGELFF. The CDR3 DNA sequence: TGTGCCACCAGTGATTTTATGAGGGCGAACACCGGGGAGCTGTTTTTT. This sequence joins TRBV24-1 and TRBJ2-2, with D possibly TRBD2 on 5 matching bases. Germline CDR1 and CDR2: KGHDR and SFDVKD. V was cut by 1 base and J by 0 bases, with 8 bases left in between. This CDR3 region has 16 residues.

In its sample, this clonotype was seen a few times. The V gene is TRBV28, the J gene TRBJ2-7; D is unclear. The germline V gene encodes CDR1 MDHEN and CDR2 SYDVKM. The ends were cut back, 4 bases at V and 3 bases at J, with 13 bases in the middle. CDR3 length equals 14 residues. The CDR3 sequence: CASSSPKGGYEQYF. The CDR3 nucleotides are TGTGCCAGCAGTTCCCCTAAAGGCGGCTACGAGCAGTACTTC.